These 5 T cell receptor beta chains share one sample of origin, sequenced in a study of vaccination and CD4 T cells after COVID-19. These receptors lack a known antigen. Treatment specified: roughly 10-day PBMC culture with coronavirus spike peptide pools or control peptides (ViraFEST assay). The Oncomine TCR Beta short-read assay generated sequence data from the DNA of cultured CD4+ T cells. TCRdb passed the PCR reads through MiXCR, listing each CDR3 protein once. The table shows 10,000 to 12,000 distinct CDR3 sequences, with under 30% occurring only once. The input for sequencing was CD4+ T cells from blood, cultured in vitro, taken after SARS-CoV-2 vaccination. Receptors originate from a human donor who had recovered from COVID-19.

This clonotype ranks as large (0.1 to 1%). The gene calls are TRBV27 and TRBJ1-5; the D is unclear. The CDR3 consists of 14 residues. V was pared by 4 bases and J by 0 bases, with 7 bases between. CDR1 and CDR2 (germline): MNHEY, SMNVEV (reference sequence). CDR3 protein: CASSSGYSNQPQHF. In DNA form, the CDR3 reads TGTGCCAGCAGTTCAGGATATAGCAATCAGCCCCAGCATTTT.

J is TRBJ2-2 and V is TRBV7-3; D ambiguous. Germline CDR1 is SGHTA and CDR2 is FQGTGA. The V end lost 3 bases, the J end lost 5 bases, and 16 bases lay between the germline ends. This CDR3 has 16 amino acids. The CDR3 coding sequence is TGTGCCAGCAGCTTGGACGGTACCCTGGGGACCGGGGAGCTGTTTTTT. Protein: CASSLDGTLGTGELFF.

This clonotype was detected only a few times. The chain is built from TRBV19 and TRBJ2-7; 9 bases fit TRBD2. The CDR3 consists of 17 residues. Germline CDR1 and CDR2: LNHDA and SQIVND (reference sequence). With 1 base clipped from V and 3 bases from J, the junction kept 10 bases outside the gene matches. The DNA for the CDR3 is TGTGCCAGTAGTATAGGCCGAATGACTAGCGGATACTACGAGCAGTACTTC. It translates to CASSIGRMTSGYYEQYF.

This clonotype was recorded a few times. The chain carries TRBV6-1 and TRBJ2-2; D may correspond to TRBD1 or TRBD2 (5 bases each). Trimming shortened V by 8 bases and J by 0 bases, and 10 bases separated the two germline ends. The CDR3 loop spans 14 amino acids. The V gene's germline CDR1 is MNHNS and CDR2 SASEGT. CDR3 in DNA: TGTGCCAGCGGCCGGGACGCGAACACCGGGGAGCTGTTTTTT. Protein sequence: CASGRDANTGELFF.

This clonotype has only a few counts. The CDR3 DNA reads TGTGCCAGCAGGGTCGAACAGGGGGCCGGTCAGCCCCAGCATTTT. Its protein product is CASRVEQGAGQPQHF. The J gene is TRBJ1-5, the V gene TRBV28; 9 bases match TRBD1. Per the germline V gene, CDR1 is MDHEN and CDR2 is SYDVKM. The CDR3 covers 15 residues. Germline trimming cut 6 bases from V and 6 bases from J; bases unmatched to any gene: 9.